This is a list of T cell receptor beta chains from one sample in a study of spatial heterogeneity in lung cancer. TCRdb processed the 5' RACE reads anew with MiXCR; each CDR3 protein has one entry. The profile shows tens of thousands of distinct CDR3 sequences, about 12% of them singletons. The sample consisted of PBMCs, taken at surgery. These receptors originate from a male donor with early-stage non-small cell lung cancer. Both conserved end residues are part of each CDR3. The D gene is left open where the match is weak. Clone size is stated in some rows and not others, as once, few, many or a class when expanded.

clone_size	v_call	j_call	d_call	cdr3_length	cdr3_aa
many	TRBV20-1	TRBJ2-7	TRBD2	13	CSFPSGRLYEQYF
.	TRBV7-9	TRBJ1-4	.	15	CASSPGEGHNEKLFF
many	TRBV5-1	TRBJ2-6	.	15	CASSLGFSGANVLTF
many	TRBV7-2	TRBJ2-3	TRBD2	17	CASSLGPPSGSGDTQYF
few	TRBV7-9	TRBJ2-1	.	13	CASSLERQTGQFF
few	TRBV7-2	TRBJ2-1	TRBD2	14	CASSSGGSNNEQFF
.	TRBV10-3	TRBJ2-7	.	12	CAISETLYEQYF
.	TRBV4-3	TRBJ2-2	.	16	CASSQDPNGSTGELFF
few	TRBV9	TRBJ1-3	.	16	CASSVGPTSSGNTIYF
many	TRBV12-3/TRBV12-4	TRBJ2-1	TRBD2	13	CASSSLAGNEQFF
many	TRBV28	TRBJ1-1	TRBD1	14	CATLQGGENTEAFF
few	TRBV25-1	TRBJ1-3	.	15	CASTDTANSGNTIYF
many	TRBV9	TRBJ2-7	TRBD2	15	CASSEGLAGDYEQYF
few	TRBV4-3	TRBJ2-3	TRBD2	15	CASSQGLAGGYTQYF
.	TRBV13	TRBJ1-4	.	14	CASSLRGVNEKLFF
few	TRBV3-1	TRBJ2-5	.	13	CASSQDRGETQYF
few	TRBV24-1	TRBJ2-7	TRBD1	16	CATSAPGGFGIYEQYF
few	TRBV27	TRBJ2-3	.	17	CASSLLRVGGSTDTQYF
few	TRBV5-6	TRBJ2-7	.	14	CASSSRFDSYEQYF
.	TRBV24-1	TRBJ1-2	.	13	CATSEFGAYGYTF
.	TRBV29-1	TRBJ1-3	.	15	CSVEPGDHSGNTIYF
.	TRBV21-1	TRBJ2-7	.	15	CASSGGDSRRDEQYF
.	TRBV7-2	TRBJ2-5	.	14	CASGSQGSQETQYF
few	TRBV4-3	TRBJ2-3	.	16	CASSQDAGGGIDTQYF
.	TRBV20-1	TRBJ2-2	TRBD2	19	CSASPGLAGGQANTGELFF
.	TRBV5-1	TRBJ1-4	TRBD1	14	CASRMRQGNEKLFF
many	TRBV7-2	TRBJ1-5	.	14	CASSLRMNNQPQHF
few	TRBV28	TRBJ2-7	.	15	CASSASDGYAYEQYF
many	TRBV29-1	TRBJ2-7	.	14	CSVAQLSHSYEQYF
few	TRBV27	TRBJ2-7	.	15	CASSPQVPSSYEQYF
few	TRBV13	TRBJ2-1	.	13	CASSATVGLDPIF
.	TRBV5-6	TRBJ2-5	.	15	CASSFFLGTQETQYF
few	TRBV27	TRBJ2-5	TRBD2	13	CASSLWGGKTQYF
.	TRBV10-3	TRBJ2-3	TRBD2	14	CAISLRGGTDTQYF
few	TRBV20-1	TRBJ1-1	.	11	CSAPGSHEAFF
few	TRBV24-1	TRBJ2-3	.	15	CATSDFAGRTDTQYF
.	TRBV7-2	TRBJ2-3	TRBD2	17	CASSLGRLAGLGDTQYF
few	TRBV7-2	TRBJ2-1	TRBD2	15	CASSLLLAGGNEQFF
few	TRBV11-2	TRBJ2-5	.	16	CASSLARLGGQETQYF
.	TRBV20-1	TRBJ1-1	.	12	CSAIGGYTEAFF
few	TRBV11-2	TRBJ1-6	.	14	CASSVGTGGAPLHF
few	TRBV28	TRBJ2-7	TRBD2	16	CASGTSGRATPYEQYF
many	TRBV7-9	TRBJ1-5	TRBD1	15	CASSSGTGEKEPQHF
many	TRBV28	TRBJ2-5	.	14	CASSLQTFQETQYF
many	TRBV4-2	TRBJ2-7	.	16	CASSQDALGAGNEQYF
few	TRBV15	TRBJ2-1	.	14	CATSRSGMDNEQFF
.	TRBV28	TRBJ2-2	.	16	CASSDQRSDGAGELFF
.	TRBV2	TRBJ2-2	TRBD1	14	CASRGQGGTGELFF